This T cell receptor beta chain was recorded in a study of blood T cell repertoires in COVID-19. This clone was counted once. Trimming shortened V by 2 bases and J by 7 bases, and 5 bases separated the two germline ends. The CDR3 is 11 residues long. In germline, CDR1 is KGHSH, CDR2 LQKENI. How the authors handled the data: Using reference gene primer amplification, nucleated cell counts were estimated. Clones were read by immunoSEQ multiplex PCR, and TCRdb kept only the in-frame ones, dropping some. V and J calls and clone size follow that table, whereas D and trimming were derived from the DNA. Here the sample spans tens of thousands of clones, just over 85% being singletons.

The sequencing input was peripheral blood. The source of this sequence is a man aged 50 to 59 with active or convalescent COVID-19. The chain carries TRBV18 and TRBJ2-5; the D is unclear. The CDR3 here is CASSPERTQYF. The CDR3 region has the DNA TGTGCCAGCTCACCAGAGCGGACCCAGTACTTC.